Listed below are T cell receptor beta chains from one sample, sequenced in a study of blood T cell repertoires in COVID-19. TCRdb's table, derived via immunoSEQ multiplex PCR, lists solely in-frame clones and lacks some. The table records more than 150,000 clones, around 90% of them present only once. Sequences were obtained from PBMCs or T cells enriched from blood (not recorded which). The receptors originated from a woman in her 30s who had recovered from COVID-19. CDR3s include the opening cysteine and the closing phenylalanine or tryptophan. Fields, in order: V gene, J gene, D gene, CDR3 protein, CDR3 DNA. A D gene is named only where the DNA matches it firmly.

TRBV7-2	TRBJ1-2	.	CASSLEQGVGYTF	TGTGCCAGCAGCTTAGAGCAGGGTGTTGGCTACACCTTC
TRBV6-5	TRBJ1-5	.	CASSPYYGSNQPQHF	TGTGCCAGCAGTCCCTATTACGGTAGCAATCAGCCCCAGCATTTT
TRBV12-3/TRBV12-4	TRBJ1-3	.	CASSLRGGDTIYF	TGTGCCAGCAGTTTACGGGGTGGGGACACCATATATTTT
TRBV2	TRBJ2-7	.	CASSDRGRPEQYF	TGTGCCAGCAGTGACAGGGGGAGGCCCGAGCAGTACTTC
TRBV19	TRBJ2-2	.	CASSIVPRSTGELFF	TGTGCCAGTAGTATAGTCCCGAGAAGCACCGGGGAGCTGTTTTTT
TRBV27	TRBJ2-4	TRBD1	CASSLSPGQGDPRYF	TGTGCCAGCAGTTTGTCCCCGGGACAGGGGGACCCGAGGTACTTC
TRBV12-5	TRBJ1-2	.	CASGLPTPSRTVGYTF	TGTGCTAGTGGTTTGCCAACCCCCTCGCGGACAGTTGGCTACACCTTC
TRBV3-1/TRBV3-2	TRBJ2-3	TRBD2	CASSQDSSGTRTDTQYF	TGTGCCAGCAGCCAAGATTCTAGCGGGACCCGCACAGATACGCAGTATTTT
TRBV6-5	TRBJ2-7	.	CASRLTPTYEQYF	TGTGCCAGCAGACTGACACCCACCTACGAGCAGTACTTC
TRBV19	TRBJ1-6	.	CASSISGDNNSPLHF	TGTGCCAGTAGTATCTCCGGGGACAATAATTCACCCCTCCACTTT
TRBV5-1	TRBJ1-3	TRBD1	CASSTGQVHSGNTIYF	TGCGCCAGCAGCACCGGACAGGTCCACTCTGGAAACACCATATATTTT
TRBV7-9	TRBJ2-3	.	CASSLGQSAVTDTQYF	TGTGCCAGCAGCCTTGGGCAGTCTGCTGTGACAGATACGCAGTATTTT
TRBV11-3	TRBJ2-1	TRBD2	CASSSRGTSGSGNEQFF	TGTGCCAGCAGCTCCCGTGGGACTAGCGGGAGTGGCAATGAGCAGTTCTTC
TRBV5-6	TRBJ2-3	.	CASSFRGALSSDTQYF	TGTGCCAGCAGCTTTCGTGGTGCACTATCGTCAGATACGCAGTATTTT
TRBV7-2	TRBJ1-1	.	CASSSGGGAEAFF	TGTGCCAGCAGCTCTGGCGGGGGAGCTGAAGCTTTCTTT
TRBV29-1	TRBJ2-6	.	CSVIQDSGANVLTF	TGCAGCGTAATACAGGACTCTGGGGCCAACGTCCTGACTTTC
TRBV7-8	TRBJ2-7	.	CASSPNGYEQYF	TGTGCCAGCAGCCCCAACGGCTACGAGCAGTACTTC
TRBV14	TRBJ1-2	.	CASSPPGGGPYGYTF	TGTGCCAGCAGCCCGCCCGGCGGGGGTCCCTATGGCTACACCTTC